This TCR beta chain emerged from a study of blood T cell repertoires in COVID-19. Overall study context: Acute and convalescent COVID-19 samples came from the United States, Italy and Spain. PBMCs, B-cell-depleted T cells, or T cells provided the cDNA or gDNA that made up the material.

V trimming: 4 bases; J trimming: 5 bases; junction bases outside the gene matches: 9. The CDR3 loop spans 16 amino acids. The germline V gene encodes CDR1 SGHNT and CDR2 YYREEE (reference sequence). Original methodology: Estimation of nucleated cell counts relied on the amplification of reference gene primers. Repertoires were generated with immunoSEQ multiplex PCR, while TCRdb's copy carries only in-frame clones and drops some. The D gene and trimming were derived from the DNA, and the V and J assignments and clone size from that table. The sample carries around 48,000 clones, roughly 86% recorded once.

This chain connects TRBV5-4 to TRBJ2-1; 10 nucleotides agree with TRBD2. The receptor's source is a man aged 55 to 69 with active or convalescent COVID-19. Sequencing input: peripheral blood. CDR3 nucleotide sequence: TGTGCCAGCAGCGACACGAGCGGGGGGGTTGACAATGAGCAGTTCTTC. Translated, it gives CASSDTSGGVDNEQFF.